These T cell receptor beta chains were read from a single sample in a study of T-cell memory formation after mild COVID-19. TCRdb re-called the 5' RACE reads with MiXCR, one entry per CDR3 protein. The table has more than 450,000 distinct CDR3 sequences, about a sixth seen once. The sample taken for sequencing was PBMCs or a T cell subset sorted from them (not recorded which). These receptors all stem from an adult woman who had mild COVID-19 (a few samples of this study predate the infection). Cell type and time point are not known. Both conserved end residues are part of each CDR3. Each record gives: clone size, CDR3 length, V gene, CDR3 protein. Rows may omit the clone size; those that give it use once, few, many or a size class.

clone size: many
CDR3 length: 11
V gene: TRBV10-3
CDR3 protein: CAISEFGEQFF

clone size: .
CDR3 length: 19
V gene: TRBV6-6
CDR3 protein: CASSYPGQGAITSYNEQFF

clone size: few
CDR3 length: 15
V gene: TRBV27
CDR3 protein: CASNKLRTQTYEQYF

clone size: few
CDR3 length: 14
V gene: TRBV3-1
CDR3 protein: CASSQVFRNSEQFF

clone size: many
CDR3 length: 14
V gene: TRBV5-1
CDR3 protein: CASYTETGAYEQYF

clone size: few
CDR3 length: 13
V gene: TRBV7-9
CDR3 protein: CASCGTGSYEQYF

clone size: .
CDR3 length: 12
V gene: TRBV7-9
CDR3 protein: CASSLDWGEQYF

clone size: once
CDR3 length: 15
V gene: TRBV15
CDR3 protein: CATSRDTEKGYEQFF

clone size: few
CDR3 length: 13
V gene: TRBV29-1
CDR3 protein: CSVRDGSNQPQHF

clone size: few
CDR3 length: 19
V gene: TRBV24-1
CDR3 protein: CATSRGSGQYVSGANVLTF

clone size: .
CDR3 length: 15
V gene: TRBV5-1
CDR3 protein: CASSFQTGGDSPLHF

clone size: .
CDR3 length: 15
V gene: TRBV6-1
CDR3 protein: CASSEIEYRTDTQYF

clone size: few
CDR3 length: 16
V gene: TRBV18
CDR3 protein: CASLLSRGMPNNEQFF

clone size: few
CDR3 length: 14
V gene: TRBV12-3/TRBV12-4
CDR3 protein: CASSLMGGNNEQFF

clone size: .
CDR3 length: 15
V gene: TRBV7-6
CDR3 protein: CASSTENRQQDEQFF

clone size: few
CDR3 length: 15
V gene: TRBV24-1
CDR3 protein: CATSEGGAGGYEQYF

clone size: .
CDR3 length: 17
V gene: TRBV4-1
CDR3 protein: CASSIRHVALSNQPQHF

clone size: .
CDR3 length: 14
V gene: TRBV9
CDR3 protein: CASSVASAGETQYF

clone size: many
CDR3 length: 16
V gene: TRBV5-1
CDR3 protein: CASSPEGTSYGNEQFF

clone size: few
CDR3 length: 14
V gene: TRBV30
CDR3 protein: CAWGPGRNNEKLFF

clone size: .
CDR3 length: 12
V gene: TRBV2
CDR3 protein: CASMRRTDTQYF

clone size: few
CDR3 length: 16
V gene: TRBV5-6
CDR3 protein: CASSSGRQTPQETQYF

clone size: few
CDR3 length: 15
V gene: TRBV20-1
CDR3 protein: CSAMELAGVSHEQYF

clone size: .
CDR3 length: 13
V gene: TRBV24-1
CDR3 protein: CATIDRGTDTQYF

clone size: many
CDR3 length: 13
V gene: TRBV5-1
CDR3 protein: CASNWGNTGELFF

clone size: .
CDR3 length: 12
V gene: TRBV12-3/TRBV12-4
CDR3 protein: CASSDGLSEQYF

clone size: .
CDR3 length: 18
V gene: TRBV27
CDR3 protein: CASSLWGLTGPPNQPQHF

clone size: .
CDR3 length: 15
V gene: TRBV3-1
CDR3 protein: CASSQDRTDPYEQYF

clone size: .
CDR3 length: 15
V gene: TRBV29-1
CDR3 protein: CSVVDTEDWGNTIYF

clone size: few
CDR3 length: 16
V gene: TRBV14
CDR3 protein: CASSQGGISSYNEQFF

clone size: many
CDR3 length: 15
V gene: TRBV9
CDR3 protein: CASSAGTSSYNEQFF

clone size: few
CDR3 length: 15
V gene: TRBV12-3/TRBV12-4
CDR3 protein: CASSLGQGRLDEQYF